These T cell receptor beta chains were read from a single sample in a study of T cells in Graves' hyperthyroidism and ophthalmopathy. TCRdb recomputed calls from the multiplex PCR reads with MiXCR, one row per CDR3 protein. The table has a few hundred thousand distinct CDR3 sequences, about 15% seen once. Sequencing was performed on blood. All receptors derive from a woman aged 25 to 39 with Graves' hyperthyroidism that later progressed to Graves' ophthalmopathy. Both conserved end residues are part of each CDR3. A D gene is named only where the DNA matches it firmly. Size values are once, few and many counts, or a class for expanded clones, and some rows have none.

NA	TRBV14	TRBJ1-6	many	CASSQEKGAKNSPLHF	TGTGCCAGCAGCCAAGAAAAAGGGGCGAAGAATTCACCCCTCCACTTT
NA	TRBV9	TRBJ2-5	few	CASSVGQTLQETQYF	TGTGCCAGCAGCGTGGGCCAGACGCTACAAGAGACCCAGTACTTC
TRBD1	TRBV27	TRBJ1-6	NA	CATSPQGEGSPLHF	TGTGCCACCAGTCCACAGGGGGAAGGTTCACCCCTCCACTTT
NA	TRBV11-2	TRBJ1-1	NA	CASSQGSVLGEAEAFF	TGCGCCAGCAGCCAAGGGTCCGTTCTGGGGGAAGCTGAAGCTTTCTTT
TRBD1	TRBV20-1	TRBJ2-3	NA	CSAGLGQATDTQYF	TGCAGTGCTGGACTCGGACAGGCCACAGATACGCAGTATTTT
NA	TRBV4-1	TRBJ1-6	NA	CASSLSTGAEDSPLHF	TGCGCCAGCAGCCTAAGTACAGGCGCAGAAGATTCACCCCTCCACTTT
NA	TRBV19	TRBJ1-5	NA	CASRPRQDSNQPQHF	TGTGCCAGTAGACCCAGACAGGATAGCAATCAGCCCCAGCATTTT
TRBD2	TRBV12-3/TRBV12-4	TRBJ2-1	few	CASSFIAGDYNEQLF	TGTGCCAGCAGTTTCATTGCGGGAGATTACAATGAGCAGCTCTTC
NA	TRBV7-3	TRBJ2-3	few	CASSSGGSADTQYF	TGTGCCAGCAGTTCTGGGGGGAGCGCAGATACGCAGTATTTT
NA	TRBV19	TRBJ2-5	NA	CASSIAVGLETQYF	TGTGCCAGTAGTATAGCGGTGGGTTTGGAGACCCAGTACTTC
TRBD2	TRBV20-1	TRBJ2-5	many	CSALRAGVSETQYF	TGCAGTGCCCTACGAGCGGGAGTTTCAGAGACCCAGTACTTC
TRBD1	TRBV10-3	TRBJ1-1	many	CAILGQGLNTEAFF	TGTGCCATCCTCGGACAGGGCTTGAACACTGAAGCTTTCTTT
NA	TRBV30	TRBJ1-2	few	CAWSDGGLFNGYTF	TGTGCCTGGAGTGATGGGGGGCTTTTTAATGGCTACACCTTC
NA	TRBV5-5	TRBJ1-6	many	CASSLYLGEDYNSPLHF	TGTGCCAGCAGCTTGTATCTAGGGGAGGATTATAATTCACCCCTCCACTTT
TRBD2	TRBV12-3/TRBV12-4	TRBJ2-3	many	CASTLEAGLLSGDTQYF	TGTGCCAGCACTCTAGAAGCGGGACTACTATCGGGAGATACGCAGTATTTT
NA	TRBV7-9	TRBJ2-4	NA	CASSLAGAGETKNIQYF	TGTGCCAGCAGCTTAGCGGGGGCAGGGGAGACCAAAAACATTCAGTACTTC
NA	TRBV7-9	TRBJ1-3	NA	CASSLEPGAFSGNTIYF	TGCGCCAGCAGCTTGGAACCGGGGGCTTTTTCTGGAAACACCATATATTTT